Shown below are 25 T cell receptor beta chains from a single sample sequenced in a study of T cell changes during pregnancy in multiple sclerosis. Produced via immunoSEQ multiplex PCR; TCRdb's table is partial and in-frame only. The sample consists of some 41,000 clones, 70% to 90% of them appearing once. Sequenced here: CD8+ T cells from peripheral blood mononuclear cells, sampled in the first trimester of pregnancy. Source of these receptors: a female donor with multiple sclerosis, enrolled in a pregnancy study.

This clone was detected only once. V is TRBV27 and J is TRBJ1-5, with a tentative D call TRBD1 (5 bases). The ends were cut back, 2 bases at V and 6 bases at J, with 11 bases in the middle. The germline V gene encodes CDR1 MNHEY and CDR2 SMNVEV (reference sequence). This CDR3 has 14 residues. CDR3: CASSLGRDGQPQHF. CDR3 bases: TGTGCCAGCAGTTTAGGCAGGGATGGTCAGCCCCAGCATTTT.

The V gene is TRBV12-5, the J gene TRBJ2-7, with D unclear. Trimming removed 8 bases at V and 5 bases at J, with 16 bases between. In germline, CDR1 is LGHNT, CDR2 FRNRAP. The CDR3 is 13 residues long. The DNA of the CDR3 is TGTGCTAGTAGTTCAGGTTTGGGTAACGAGCAGTACTTC. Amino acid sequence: CASSSGLGNEQYF.

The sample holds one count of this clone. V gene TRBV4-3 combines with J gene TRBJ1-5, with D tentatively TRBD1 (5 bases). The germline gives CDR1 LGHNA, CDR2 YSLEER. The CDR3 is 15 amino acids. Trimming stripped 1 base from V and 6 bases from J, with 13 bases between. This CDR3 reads CASSQGSGEGQPQHF. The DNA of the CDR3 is TGCGCCAGCAGCCAAGGCTCGGGGGAGGGTCAGCCCCAGCATTTT.

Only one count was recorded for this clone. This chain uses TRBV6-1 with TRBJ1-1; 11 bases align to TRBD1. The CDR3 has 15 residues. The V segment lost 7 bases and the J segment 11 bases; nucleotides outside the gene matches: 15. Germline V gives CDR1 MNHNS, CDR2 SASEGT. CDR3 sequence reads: CASIVGTGGLYVAFF. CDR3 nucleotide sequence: TGTGCCAGCATAGTCGGGACAGGGGGTCTCTACGTGGCTTTCTTT.

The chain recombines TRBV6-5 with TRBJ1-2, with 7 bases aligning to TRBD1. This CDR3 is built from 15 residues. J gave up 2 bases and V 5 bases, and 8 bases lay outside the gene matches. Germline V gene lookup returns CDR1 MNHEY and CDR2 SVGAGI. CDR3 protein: CASSVRDRTNYGYTF. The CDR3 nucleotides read TGTGCCAGCAGTGTTCGGGACAGAACCAACTATGGCTACACCTTC.

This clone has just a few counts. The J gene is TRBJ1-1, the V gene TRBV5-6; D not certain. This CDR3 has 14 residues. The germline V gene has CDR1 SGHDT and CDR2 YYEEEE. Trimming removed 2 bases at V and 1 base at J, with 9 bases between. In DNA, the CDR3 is TGTGCCAGCAGCTTTCCTGCAGAGAACACTGAAGCTTTCTTT. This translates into CASSFPAENTEAFF.

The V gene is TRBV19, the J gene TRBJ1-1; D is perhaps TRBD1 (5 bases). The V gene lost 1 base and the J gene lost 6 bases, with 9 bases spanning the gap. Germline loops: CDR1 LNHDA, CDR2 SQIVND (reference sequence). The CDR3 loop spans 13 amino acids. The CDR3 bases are TGTGCCAGTAGTATAGCAGGGCTACCTGAAGCTTTCTTT. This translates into CASSIAGLPEAFF.

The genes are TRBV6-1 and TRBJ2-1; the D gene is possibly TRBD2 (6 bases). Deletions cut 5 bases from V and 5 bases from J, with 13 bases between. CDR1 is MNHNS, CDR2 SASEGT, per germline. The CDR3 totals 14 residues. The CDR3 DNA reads TGTGCCAGCAGTAGGTTTATAGCGGACAATGAGCAGTTCTTC. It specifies CASSRFIADNEQFF.

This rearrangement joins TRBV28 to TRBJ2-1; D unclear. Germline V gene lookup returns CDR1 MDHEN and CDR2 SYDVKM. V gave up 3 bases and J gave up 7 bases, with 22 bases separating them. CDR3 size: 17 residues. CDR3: CASSFMGPIDYENEQFF. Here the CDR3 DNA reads TGTGCCAGCAGTTTTATGGGCCCGATAGATTATGAGAATGAGCAGTTCTTC.

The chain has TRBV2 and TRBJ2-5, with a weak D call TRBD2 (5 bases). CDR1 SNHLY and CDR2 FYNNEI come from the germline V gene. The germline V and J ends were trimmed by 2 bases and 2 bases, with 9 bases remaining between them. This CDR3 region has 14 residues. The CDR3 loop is CASSERRAQETQYF. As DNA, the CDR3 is TGTGCCAGCAGTGAAAGGCGGGCGCAAGAGACCCAGTACTTC.

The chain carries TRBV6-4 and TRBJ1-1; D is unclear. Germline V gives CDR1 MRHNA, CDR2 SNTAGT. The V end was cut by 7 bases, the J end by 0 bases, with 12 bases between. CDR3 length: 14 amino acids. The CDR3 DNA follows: TGTGCCAGCAAACAAGTGTCCCTGAACACTGAAGCTTTCTTT. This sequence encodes CASKQVSLNTEAFF.

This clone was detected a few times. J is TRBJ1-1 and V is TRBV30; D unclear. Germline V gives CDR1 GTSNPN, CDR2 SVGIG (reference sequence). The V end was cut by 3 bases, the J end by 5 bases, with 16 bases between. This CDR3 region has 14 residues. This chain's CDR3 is CAWRDPGLSTEAFF. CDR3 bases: TGTGCCTGGAGAGACCCTGGACTGTCGACTGAAGCTTTCTTT. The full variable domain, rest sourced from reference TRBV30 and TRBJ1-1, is SQTIHQWPATLVQPVGSPLSLECTVEGTSNPNLYWYRQAAGRGLQLLFYSVGIGQISSEVPQNLSASRPQDRQFILSSKKLLLSDSGFYLCAWRDPGLSTEAFFGQGTRLTVV.

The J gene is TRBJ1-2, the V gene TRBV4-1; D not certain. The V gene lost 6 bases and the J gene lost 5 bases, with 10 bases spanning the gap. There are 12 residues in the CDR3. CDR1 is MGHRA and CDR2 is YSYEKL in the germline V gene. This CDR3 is CASSSKTYGYTF. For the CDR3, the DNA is TGCGCCAGCAGTTCCAAAACTTATGGCTACACCTTC.

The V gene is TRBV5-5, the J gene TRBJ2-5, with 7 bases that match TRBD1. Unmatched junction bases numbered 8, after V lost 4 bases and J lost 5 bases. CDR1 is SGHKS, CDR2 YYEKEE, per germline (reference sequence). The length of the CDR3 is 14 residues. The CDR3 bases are TGTGCCAGCAGCGAGGGGGCATCTCACGAGACCCAGTACTTC. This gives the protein CASSEGASHETQYF.

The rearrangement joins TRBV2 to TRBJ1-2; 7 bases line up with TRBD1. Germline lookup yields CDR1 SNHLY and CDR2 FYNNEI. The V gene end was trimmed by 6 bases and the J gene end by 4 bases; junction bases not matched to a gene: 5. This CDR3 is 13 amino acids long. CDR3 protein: CASREGQSYGYTF. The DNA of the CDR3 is TGTGCCAGCAGAGAGGGACAGTCCTATGGCTACACCTTC.

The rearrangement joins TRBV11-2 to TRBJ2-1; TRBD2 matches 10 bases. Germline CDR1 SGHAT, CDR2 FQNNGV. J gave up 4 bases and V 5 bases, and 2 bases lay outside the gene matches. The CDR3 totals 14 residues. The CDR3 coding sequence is TGTGCCAGCAGCCGACTAGCGGGTTACAATGAGCAGTTCTTC. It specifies CASSRLAGYNEQFF.

CDR3 in amino acids: CASSPAGGGHYGYTF. As DNA, the CDR3 is TGTGCCAGCAGCCCAGCGGGAGGGGGGCACTATGGCTACACCTTC. The rearrangement joins TRBV7-2 to TRBJ1-2; a weak D match, TRBD1 (6 bases). The CDR3 is made up of 15 amino acids. Trimming cost V 5 bases and J 3 bases, with 16 bases left between them. Per the germline V gene, CDR1 is SGHTA and CDR2 is FQGNSA.

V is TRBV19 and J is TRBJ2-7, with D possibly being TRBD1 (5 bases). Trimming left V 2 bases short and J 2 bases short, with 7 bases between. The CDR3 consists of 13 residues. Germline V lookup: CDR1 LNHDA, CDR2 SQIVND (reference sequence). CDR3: CASSISRAYEQYF. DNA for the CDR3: TGTGCCAGTAGTATATCCAGGGCCTACGAGCAGTACTTC.

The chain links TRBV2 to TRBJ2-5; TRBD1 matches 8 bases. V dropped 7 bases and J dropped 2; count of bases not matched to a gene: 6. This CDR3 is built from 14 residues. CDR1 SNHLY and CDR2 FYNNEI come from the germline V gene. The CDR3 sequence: CASIPDREQETQYF. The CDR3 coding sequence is TGTGCCAGCATTCCGGACAGGGAACAAGAGACCCAGTACTTC.

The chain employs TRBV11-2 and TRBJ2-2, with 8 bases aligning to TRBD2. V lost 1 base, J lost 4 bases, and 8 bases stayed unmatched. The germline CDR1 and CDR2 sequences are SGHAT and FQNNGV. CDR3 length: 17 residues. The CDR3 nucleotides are TGTGCCAGCAGCTTAGTCCGGCGGGGGGCAGTCACCGGGGAGCTGTTTTTT. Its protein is CASSLVRRGAVTGELFF.

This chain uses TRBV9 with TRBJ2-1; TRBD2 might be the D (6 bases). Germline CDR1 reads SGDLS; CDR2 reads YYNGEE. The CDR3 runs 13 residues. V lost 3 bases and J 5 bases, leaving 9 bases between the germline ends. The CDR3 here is CASSGGVHNEQFF. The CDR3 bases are TGTGCCAGCAGCGGGGGGGTCCACAATGAGCAGTTCTTC.

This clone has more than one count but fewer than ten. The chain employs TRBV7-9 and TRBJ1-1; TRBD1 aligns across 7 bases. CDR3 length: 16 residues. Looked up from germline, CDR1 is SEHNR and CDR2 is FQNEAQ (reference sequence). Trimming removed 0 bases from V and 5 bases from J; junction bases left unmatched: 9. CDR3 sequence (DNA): TGTGCCAGCAGCTTAGCCCAACAGGGGTTGGGGACTGAAGCTTTCTTT. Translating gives CASSLAQQGLGTEAFF.

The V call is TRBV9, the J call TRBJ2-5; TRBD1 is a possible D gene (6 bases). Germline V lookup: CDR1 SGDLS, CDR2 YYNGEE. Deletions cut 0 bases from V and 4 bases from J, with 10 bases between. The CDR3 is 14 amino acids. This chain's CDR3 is CASSVARGSETQYF. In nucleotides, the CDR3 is TGTGCCAGCAGCGTAGCCAGGGGATCAGAGACCCAGTACTTC.

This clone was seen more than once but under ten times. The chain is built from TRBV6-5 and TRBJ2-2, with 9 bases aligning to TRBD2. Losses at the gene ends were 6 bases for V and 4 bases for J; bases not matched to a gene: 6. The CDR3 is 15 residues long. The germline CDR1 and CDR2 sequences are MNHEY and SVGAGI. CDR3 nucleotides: TGTGCCAGCAGAGTTAGCGGGGGTATCACCGGGGAGCTGTTTTTT. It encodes CASRVSGGITGELFF.

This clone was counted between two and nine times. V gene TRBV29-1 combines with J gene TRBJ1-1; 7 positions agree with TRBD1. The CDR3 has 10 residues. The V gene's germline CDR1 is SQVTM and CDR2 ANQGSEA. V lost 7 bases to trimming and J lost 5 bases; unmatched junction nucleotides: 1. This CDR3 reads CSAGGTEAFF. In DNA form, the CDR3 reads TGCAGCGCAGGGGGGACTGAAGCTTTCTTT.